These 19 T cell receptor beta chains share one sample of origin, sequenced in a study of tumor-infiltrating lymphocytes in localized non-small cell lung cancer. Here immunoSEQ multiplex PCR was the method, and the copy in TCRdb shows in-frame clones only, minus some. The data hold tens of thousands of clones, with 70% to 90% observed a single time. Sequencing was performed on lung tumor tissue. The receptors stem from a human donor with non-small cell lung cancer.

The V call is TRBV30, the J call TRBJ1-5; D gene unclear. The V end was cut by 3 bases, the J end by 1 base, with 7 bases between. This CDR3 is built from 13 residues. CDR1 GTSNPN and CDR2 SVGIG come from the germline V gene (reference sequence). Here the CDR3 reads CAWSRKSNQPQHF. The CDR3 nucleotides are TGTGCCTGGAGCAGGAAAAGCAATCAGCCCCAGCATTTT.

The chain links TRBV7-8 to TRBJ2-7, with D possibly being TRBD2 (5 bases). CDR1 SGHVS and CDR2 FQNEAQ come from the germline V gene. The CDR3 has 15 amino acids. V lost 5 bases and J 2 bases, leaving 16 bases between the germline ends. The CDR3 coding sequence is TGTGCCAGCAGCCCGCACCGGGGAACTGCCTACGAGCAGTACTTC. Its protein product is CASSPHRGTAYEQYF.

This clone was observed once. The chain employs TRBV6-5 and TRBJ1-5, with D hard to call. This CDR3 is built from 16 residues. From germline, CDR1 is MNHEY and CDR2 SVGAGI. V lost 0 bases and J 4 bases, leaving 13 bases between the germline ends. CDR3: CASSYSAYMGNQPQHF. For the CDR3, the DNA is TGTGCCAGCAGTTACTCTGCTTACATGGGAAATCAGCCCCAGCATTTT.

This rearrangement joins TRBV7-9 to TRBJ2-7, with unresolved D. The V end lost 2 bases, the J end lost 3 bases, and 11 bases lay between the germline ends. The CDR3 is 14 amino acids. Germline values: CDR1 SEHNR, CDR2 FQNEAQ (reference sequence). In nucleotides, the CDR3 is TGTGCCAGCAGCTTATGGCCCGATAGCTACGAGCAGTACTTC. This encodes CASSLWPDSYEQYF. Full variable domain (outside the CDR3, taken from reference TRBV7-9 and TRBJ2-7): DTGVSQNPRHKITKRGQNVTFRCDPISEHNRLYWYRQTLGQGPEFLTYFQNEAQLEKSRLLSDRFSAERPKGSFSTLEIQRTEQGDSAMYLCASSLWPDSYEQYFGPGTRLTVT.

V is TRBV7-8 and J is TRBJ1-2, with a weak D call TRBD1 (5 bases). V shed 5 bases and J shed 4 bases, with 20 bases lying between them. The CDR3 is 16 amino acids. Germline CDR1 SGHVS, CDR2 FQNEAQ. CDR3 DNA: TGTGCCAGCAGCCTCAACCGGGGCGCGCTTTCCTATGGCTACACCTTC. It specifies CASSLNRGALSYGYTF.

The CDR3 region has the DNA TGTGCCAGCAGCGTAAGGGGGGACTCTGGAAACACCATATATTTT. Amino acid sequence: CASSVRGDSGNTIYF. The rearrangement uses TRBV9 and TRBJ1-3, with a tentative D call TRBD1 (6 bases). The CDR3 spans 15 residues. Germline V gives CDR1 SGDLS, CDR2 YYNGEE. Trimming left V 1 base short and J 0 bases short, with 8 bases between.

The chain has TRBV4-2 and TRBJ1-2; no reliable D call. Trimming cost V 4 bases and J 5 bases, with 8 bases left between them. The CDR3 spans 12 residues. The germline CDR1 and CDR2 sequences are LGHNA and YNFKEQ. CDR3 sequence reads: CASSPSDYGYTF. The CDR3 DNA reads as TGTGCCAGCAGCCCCTCCGATTATGGCTACACCTTC.

The rearrangement links TRBV6-5 to TRBJ2-7, with TRBD2 matching 11 bases. Germline assignment: CDR1 MNHEY and CDR2 SVGAGI. V lost 6 bases to trimming and J lost 2 bases; unmatched junction nucleotides: 6. This CDR3 spans 15 amino acids. The CDR3 loop is CASRETLAGAYEQYF. CDR3 nucleotide sequence: TGTGCCAGCAGGGAAACACTAGCGGGGGCCTACGAGCAGTACTTC.

The count of this clone is one. The chain is built from TRBV12-5 and TRBJ2-7; D call uncertain. V dropped 0 bases and J dropped 5 bases, with 5 bases sitting between them. From germline, CDR1 is LGHNT and CDR2 FRNRAP. The CDR3 has 12 residues. The DNA for the CDR3 is TGTGCTAGTGGTTTGGTACCGAACGAGCAGTACTTC. Protein: CASGLVPNEQYF.

The chain is built from TRBV7-2 and TRBJ1-1, with D tentatively TRBD1 (6 bases). Trimming pared 0 bases from V and 4 bases from J, leaving 12 bases between. The germline gives CDR1 SGHTA, CDR2 FQGNSA. CDR3 size: 15 residues. DNA for the CDR3: TGTGCCAGCAGCTTAGCGGAAGTCAGGGGCACTGAAGCTTTCTTT. Its translation: CASSLAEVRGTEAFF.

The J gene is TRBJ2-5, the V gene TRBV7-9; D is ambiguous. Germline CDR1 and CDR2: SEHNR and FQNEAQ (reference sequence). The CDR3 contains 15 residues. V lost 0 bases, J lost 0 bases, and 8 bases lay in between. The CDR3 bases are TGTGCCAGCAGCTTAGCCGCGAAGAACCAAGAGACCCAGTACTTC. Protein product: CASSLAAKNQETQYF.

The chain carries TRBV13 and TRBJ1-6, with a weak D call TRBD1 (6 bases). V gave up 6 bases and J gave up 6 bases, with 12 bases separating them. Germline V lookup: CDR1 PRHDT, CDR2 FYEKMQ (reference sequence). CDR3 length: 14 amino acids. This CDR3 is CASRAGDPNSPLHF. The CDR3 DNA is TGTGCCAGCAGGGCAGGGGATCCTAATTCACCCCTCCACTTT.

The chain combines TRBV19 with TRBJ2-5; D is perhaps TRBD2 (5 bases). CDR3 length equals 15 residues. Looked up from germline, CDR1 is LNHDA and CDR2 is SQIVND (reference sequence). The V gene lost 6 bases and the J gene lost 2 bases, with 16 bases spanning the gap. The CDR3 DNA is TGTGCCAGTAGAGCTGTTGGACTGGGACAAGAGACCCAGTACTTC. This translates into CASRAVGLGQETQYF.

The genes are TRBV29-1 and TRBJ1-5; D unclear. Germline values: CDR1 SQVTM, CDR2 ANQGSEA. This CDR3 is built from 12 residues. The V gene lost 6 bases and the J gene lost 1 base, with 7 bases spanning the gap. The CDR3 sequence is CSVALSNQPQHF. The CDR3 DNA reads as TGCAGCGTCGCGTTAAGCAATCAGCCCCAGCATTTT.

The rearrangement uses TRBV9 and TRBJ1-1; 7 nucleotides line up with TRBD1. The V and J ends lost 4 bases and 2 bases, in that order; junction bases with no gene match: 8. Per germline, CDR1 SGDLS and CDR2 YYNGEE. CDR3 length equals 15 residues. CDR3 amino acids: CASSQTTGFNTEAFF. The CDR3 DNA reads TGTGCCAGCAGCCAAACGACAGGGTTTAACACTGAAGCTTTCTTT.

V is TRBV30 and J is TRBJ2-7; D gene ambiguous. The CDR3 runs to 16 residues. The V gene lost 3 bases and the J gene lost 0 bases, with 18 bases spanning the gap. In germline, CDR1 is GTSNPN, CDR2 SVGIG (reference sequence). Written as DNA, the CDR3 is TGTGCCTGGAGGTCGATAGCTGGAGCGAGCTCCTACGAGCAGTACTTC. Translating it yields CAWRSIAGASSYEQYF.

This chain uses TRBV19 with TRBJ2-7; 10 bases are a match to TRBD1. The germline V gene encodes CDR1 LNHDA and CDR2 SQIVND (reference sequence). The CDR3 length is 15 residues. Trimming removed 5 bases from V and 3 bases from J; junction bases left unmatched: 7. CDR3 sequence: CASSLPGQGIYEQYF. In DNA, the CDR3 is TGTGCCAGTAGTCTCCCGGGACAGGGGATCTACGAGCAGTACTTC.

V is TRBV5-6 and J is TRBJ1-2; possible D gene TRBD1, 5 bases. CDR1 and CDR2 from the germline V gene are SGHDT and YYEEEE. The CDR3 is 16 residues long. Trimming took 4 bases from V and 8 from J, leaving 24 bases between them. The DNA for the CDR3 is TGTGCCAGCAGCCCGCTCTACGGGGCGATTGGGGCAGGCTACACCTTC. This sequence encodes CASSPLYGAIGAGYTF.

CDR3 coding DNA: TGCAGGCAGGGGGGTAATTATGGCTACACCTTC. This sequence encodes CRQGGNYGYTF. This chain connects TRBV20-1 to TRBJ1-2, with 7 bases fitting TRBD1. Germline CDR1 is DFQATT and CDR2 is SNEGSKA (reference sequence). CDR3 length: 11 amino acids.